These 18 T cell receptor beta chains were all obtained from the same sample, sequenced in a study of blood T cell repertoires in COVID-19. Data came from immunoSEQ multiplex PCR; TCRdb stores just in-frame clones and leaves some out. The table has around 100,000 clones, about 84% seen once; the top ten hold roughly 22%. The sample taken for sequencing was peripheral blood. The origin of the receptors is a human donor in a cohort sampled during active COVID-19.

V gene TRBV9 combines with J gene TRBJ1-3, with TRBD1 matching over 10 bases. Trimming cost V 4 bases and J 0 bases; bases outside gene matches: 4. Germline CDR1 SGDLS, CDR2 YYNGEE. This CDR3 contains 16 residues. The CDR3 DNA follows: TGTGCCAGCAGCCGACAGGGGGCTAACTCTGGAAACACCATATATTTT. Translated, it gives CASSRQGANSGNTIYF.

The gene calls are TRBV19 and TRBJ1-1; no clear D. V was pared by 9 bases and J by 3 bases, with 8 bases between. The CDR3 runs 11 residues. The germline V gene has CDR1 LNHDA and CDR2 SQIVND (reference sequence). In nucleotides, the CDR3 is TGTGCCAGCCTGGGCTACACTGAAGCTTTCTTT. Amino acid sequence: CASLGYTEAFF.

The chain is built from TRBV5-1 and TRBJ2-1, with 11 positions matching TRBD1. Losses at the gene ends were 1 base for V and 8 bases for J; bases not matched to a gene: 8. This CDR3 is built from 16 residues. Germline V gene sequence: CDR1 SGHRS, CDR2 YFSETQ. This CDR3 reads CASSLTGTGGWDEQFF. In DNA form, the CDR3 reads TGCGCCAGCAGCTTGACCGGGACAGGGGGGTGGGATGAGCAGTTCTTC.

This chain connects TRBV4-1 to TRBJ2-2, with D possibly matching TRBD2 (6 bases). In germline, CDR1 is MGHRA, CDR2 YSYEKL. Deletions cut 4 bases from V and 0 bases from J, with 18 bases between. This CDR3 is built from 18 residues. The CDR3 spells CASSPSFGGAANTGELFF. Here the CDR3 DNA reads TGCGCCAGCAGCCCCTCCTTTGGCGGGGCCGCGAACACCGGGGAGCTGTTTTTT.

V and J are TRBV4-1 and TRBJ1-1, with D possibly matching TRBD1 (5 bases). Trimming took 3 bases from V and 0 from J, leaving 11 bases between them. The CDR3 extends over 15 amino acids. Germline CDR1 MGHRA, CDR2 YSYEKL. The CDR3 DNA reads TGCGCCAGCAGCCACCCGACAGTCATGAACACTGAAGCTTTCTTT. Translated: CASSHPTVMNTEAFF.

The J gene is TRBJ1-2, the V gene TRBV11-3; 7 nucleotides line up with TRBD1. Unmatched junction bases numbered 13, after V lost 0 bases and J lost 0 bases. This CDR3 has 19 residues. From germline, CDR1 is SGHNT and CDR2 YENEEA. The CDR3 DNA is TGTGCCAGCAGCTTAGAGGGACAGCCAAATCAGAAAGCTAACTATGGCTACACCTTC. This codes for CASSLEGQPNQKANYGYTF.

This chain uses TRBV10-3 with TRBJ1-1; D is unclear. This CDR3 comprises 15 residues. Deletions cut 3 bases from V and 6 bases from J, with 17 bases between. Germline assignment: CDR1 ENHRY and CDR2 SYGVKD. The CDR3 region is CAISEIGGTKAEAFF. CDR3 nucleotide sequence: TGTGCCATCAGTGAAATTGGCGGTACGAAGGCTGAAGCTTTCTTT.

This chain connects TRBV7-8 to TRBJ1-1, with D perhaps TRBD1 (5 bases). V lost 4 bases, J lost 1 base, and 7 bases lay in between. The CDR3 totals 13 residues. In germline, CDR1 is SGHVS, CDR2 FQNEAQ. In nucleotides, the CDR3 is TGTGCCAGCAGCTACACAGGGAACACTGAAGCTTTCTTT. This codes for CASSYTGNTEAFF.

The chain links TRBV6-5 to TRBJ1-5; 7 bases line up with TRBD1. Germline assignment: CDR1 MNHEY and CDR2 SVGAGI. The junction had 5 bases not matched to a gene; V was cut back by 6 bases and J by 0 bases. This CDR3 comprises 15 residues. The CDR3: CASRPQGDSNQPQHF. CDR3 nucleotides: TGTGCCAGCAGGCCCCAGGGGGATAGCAATCAGCCCCAGCATTTT.

This chain joins TRBV6-2 or TRBV6-3 and TRBJ1-1; D possibly corresponds to TRBD1 (6 bases). Trimming removed 3 bases at V and 1 base at J, with 12 bases between. The CDR3 consists of 15 residues. CDR1 and CDR2 from the germline V gene are MNHEY and SVGEGT. CDR3 coding DNA: TGTGCCAGCAGTTATCATCAACAGGGGAACACTGAAGCTTTCTTT. Protein product: CASSYHQQGNTEAFF.

There are many counts of this clone. The chain combines TRBV6-1 with TRBJ2-5; 7 bases map to TRBD2. The CDR3 sequence is 14 residues long. The V gene end was trimmed by 2 bases and the J gene end by 2 bases; junction bases not matched to a gene: 2. The germline V gene has CDR1 MNHNS and CDR2 SASEGT. The CDR3 region is CASSEWGGQETQYF. The CDR3 DNA sequence: TGTGCCAGCAGTGAATGGGGGGGACAAGAGACCCAGTACTTC.

The chain couples TRBV3-1 (or the pseudogene TRBV3-2) to TRBJ2-5; 9 nucleotides line up with TRBD1. The V gene's germline CDR1 is LGHDT and CDR2 YNNKEL (reference sequence). V lost 6 bases to trimming and J lost 4 bases; unmatched junction nucleotides: 6. CDR3 length: 14 residues. The CDR3 DNA reads TGTGCCAGCAGGACAGGGGGGATCCGAGAGACCCAGTACTTC. Encoded protein: CASRTGGIRETQYF.

The rearrangement uses TRBV2 and TRBJ2-1; 13 bases are a match to TRBD2. There are 17 residues in the CDR3. CDR1 and CDR2 (germline): SNHLY, FYNNEI. V shed 5 bases, J shed 7 bases, and the junction held 11 bases outside the gene matches. CDR3 loop: CASSSTSPGLAGNEQFF. CDR3 DNA sequence: TGTGCCAGCAGTTCAACAAGCCCGGGACTAGCGGGAAATGAGCAGTTCTTC.

The rearrangement uses TRBV3-1 (or the pseudogene TRBV3-2) and TRBJ2-1; 9 nucleotides match TRBD2. The CDR3 runs to 17 residues. After removal of 1 base from V and 0 bases from J, the junction contained 4 bases not matched to a gene. Germline V gene lookup returns CDR1 LGHDT and CDR2 YNNKEL (reference sequence). The CDR3 sequence: CASSQGTSATSYNEQFF. The CDR3 bases are TGTGCCAGCAGCCAAGGGACTAGCGCTACCTCCTACAATGAGCAGTTCTTC.

V usage is TRBV10-3 and J usage is TRBJ2-7; TRBD1 matches at 7 bases. The ends lost 0 bases at V and 3 bases at J; junction bases unmatched: 2. The germline V gene has CDR1 ENHRY and CDR2 SYGVKD. The CDR3 runs 14 residues. The CDR3 bases are TGTGCCATCAGTGAGTCGGCAGGGGGCTACGAGCAGTACTTC. This translates into CAISESAGGYEQYF.

The V and J genes are TRBV19 and TRBJ1-1, with unresolved D. The V gene lost 6 bases and the J gene lost 7 bases, with 18 bases spanning the gap. Looked up from germline, CDR1 is LNHDA and CDR2 is SQIVND (reference sequence). The CDR3 is 14 amino acids. The CDR3 protein is CASSPPERAVEAFF. The CDR3 nucleotides read TGTGCCAGTAGCCCTCCTGAGAGGGCGGTTGAAGCTTTCTTT.

The V gene is TRBV7-9, the J gene TRBJ2-5, with 7 bases lining up with TRBD1. The CDR3 contains 15 residues. Germline CDR1 and CDR2: SEHNR and FQNEAQ (reference sequence). J lost 5 bases, V lost 1 base, and 7 bases had no gene match. CDR3 region: CASSLVGGAGETQYF. CDR3 nucleotide sequence: TGTGCCAGCAGCTTAGTAGGGGGCGCCGGGGAGACCCAGTACTTC.

The chain links TRBV10-1 to TRBJ1-5; no definite D call. This CDR3 contains 13 residues. Trimming shortened V by 0 bases and J by 5 bases, and 5 bases separated the two germline ends. In germline, CDR1 is WNHNN, CDR2 SYGVQD (reference sequence). The CDR3 DNA reads TGCGCCAGCAGTGAGTCGCCGGATCAGCCCCAGCATTTT. It yields the protein CASSESPDQPQHF.